This T cell receptor (beta chain) is drawn from a study of technical replicates of blood from a handful of donors. This table comes from immunoSEQ multiplex PCR, and its TCRdb copy is limited to in-frame clones, with some not included. The sample contains 59,000 or so clones, about 93% of which appear only once. The CDR3 runs to 18 residues. V dropped 0 bases and J dropped 5 bases, with 20 bases sitting between them. The germline V gene encodes CDR1 LGHNA and CDR2 YSLEER. This clone was found once. The V and J genes are TRBV4-3 and TRBJ1-5; a possible D gene is TRBD1 (6 bases). Sample: PBMCs. The receptor was derived from a human donor in good health. Some clones in this sample may be carry-over from other donors' samples. The CDR3 DNA is TGCGCCAGCAGCCAAGATCGATGGGGGCCCAACGGCCATCAGCCCCAGCATTTT. Translated, it gives CASSQDRWGPNGHQPQHF.